The 27 T cell receptor beta chains below come from one sample, sequenced in a study of technical replicates of blood from several donors. Generated by immunoSEQ multiplex PCR, the TCRdb table keeps only in-frame clones and is missing some. This table holds 45,000 to 60,000 clones, about 96% found once. Sequencing input: T cells isolated from PBMCs. The receptors shown here come from a human donor in good health.

The chain recombines TRBV19 with TRBJ1-1; maybe TRBD1 (6 bases). The germline gives CDR1 LNHDA, CDR2 SQIVND (reference sequence). The CDR3 covers 17 residues. Trimming pared 3 bases from V and 5 bases from J, leaving 22 bases between. The CDR3, as DNA: TGTGCCAGTAGTATGTTAGCAGGGTTAAGGGGGGGTACTGAAGCTTTCTTT. Protein product: CASSMLAGLRGGTEAFF. Using reference TRBV19 and TRBJ1-1 for the parts outside the CDR3, the full variable domain is DGGITQSPKYLFRKEGQNVTLSCEQNLNHDAMYWYRQDPGQGLRLIYYSQIVNDFQKGDIAEGYSVSREKKESFPLTVTSAQKNPTAFYLCASSMLAGLRGGTEAFFGQGTRLTVV.

The chain is built from TRBV6-5 and TRBJ2-7, with TRBD2 matching over 8 bases. Germline loops: CDR1 MNHEY, CDR2 SVGAGI. Trimming at V came to 4 bases and at J to 2 bases, leaving 1 base not matched to a gene. The CDR3 length is 13 residues. CDR3 loop: CASSWTSTYEQYF. In DNA, the CDR3 is TGTGCCAGCAGTTGGACTAGCACCTACGAGCAGTACTTC.

The chain links TRBV7-2 to TRBJ2-1; TRBD1 might be the D (6 bases). Trimming removed 3 bases from V and 8 bases from J, with 14 bases in between. CDR1 SGHTA and CDR2 FQGNSA come from the germline V gene. The CDR3 is 14 amino acids. The CDR3 protein is CASSLRWGHDEQFF. CDR3 DNA sequence: TGTGCCAGCAGCTTGCGGTGGGGGCATGATGAGCAGTTCTTC.

The J gene is TRBJ2-7, the V gene TRBV27; 8 bases fit TRBD2. V shed 4 bases and J 1 base; nucleotides not matched to a gene: 6. This CDR3 spans 15 amino acids. Germline assignment: CDR1 MNHEY and CDR2 SMNVEV (reference sequence). CDR3 loop: CASSSSGGASYEQYF. The CDR3 DNA reads TGTGCCAGCAGTTCCTCGGGGGGGGCGTCCTACGAGCAGTACTTC.

This clone was seen only once. The chain links TRBV7-9 to TRBJ2-1; 7 positions agree with TRBD1. The CDR3 is 13 amino acids. The germline CDR1 and CDR2 sequences are SEHNR and FQNEAQ (reference sequence). The V and J ends lost 5 bases and 10 bases, in that order; junction bases with no gene match: 8. The CDR3 is CASSLTGLREQFF. CDR3 DNA sequence: TGTGCCAGCAGCCTGACAGGGCTCCGGGAGCAGTTCTTC.

This clone was counted a single time. This chain uses TRBV27 with TRBJ1-1, with a weak D call TRBD1 (5 bases). Looked up from germline, CDR1 is MNHEY and CDR2 is SMNVEV (reference sequence). V gave up 3 bases and J gave up 1 base, with 6 bases separating them. The CDR3 covers 13 residues. The DNA of the CDR3 is TGTGCCAGCAGTTTTGGGGCGAACACTGAAGCTTTCTTT. Protein: CASSFGANTEAFF.

The J gene is TRBJ1-4, the V gene TRBV30; D gene unclear. Trimming left V 5 bases short and J 4 bases short, with 8 bases between. Germline V lookup: CDR1 GTSNPN, CDR2 SVGIG (reference sequence). The length of the CDR3 is 12 residues. The CDR3 DNA reads TGTGCCTGGGACAAGAATAATGAAAAACTGTTTTTT. The encoded protein is CAWDKNNEKLFF.

As DNA, the CDR3 is TGCGCCAGCGTCGGGACTAGCGGAGGGAACTACGAGCAGTACTTC. It is translated as CASVGTSGGNYEQYF. V usage is TRBV5-1 and J usage is TRBJ2-7; 11 bases are shared with TRBD2. The CDR3 runs 15 residues. From germline, CDR1 is SGHRS and CDR2 YFSETQ. J gave up 3 bases and V 7 bases, and 9 bases lay outside the gene matches.

The chain recombines TRBV6-5 with TRBJ2-1; 7 nucleotides align to TRBD2. CDR1 is MNHEY and CDR2 is SVGAGI in the germline V gene. The CDR3 is 15 residues long. V lost 7 bases to trimming and J lost 3 bases; unmatched junction nucleotides: 9. In DNA form, the CDR3 reads TGTGCCAGCATTCAACCATCTAGCGGCTACAATGAGCAGTTCTTC. The encoded protein is CASIQPSSGYNEQFF.

V usage is TRBV6-1 and J usage is TRBJ2-7; 7 bases are a match to TRBD1. After removal of 4 bases from V and 0 bases from J, the junction contained 3 bases not matched to a gene. This CDR3 is 14 amino acids long. Germline V gives CDR1 MNHNS, CDR2 SASEGT. DNA of the CDR3: TGTGCCAGCAGTGCGGCAGGGGGCTCCTACGAGCAGTACTTC. Its protein is CASSAAGGSYEQYF.

The chain joins TRBV6-5 to TRBJ2-1; 7 bases align to TRBD2. V gave up 4 bases and J gave up 2 bases; unmatched junction bases: 2. The germline V gene has CDR1 MNHEY and CDR2 SVGAGI. This CDR3 contains 14 residues. The CDR3 reads CASSLAGAYNEQFF. CDR3 DNA sequence: TGTGCCAGCAGTTTAGCGGGTGCCTACAATGAGCAGTTCTTC.

This clone came up once. V usage is TRBV29-1 and J usage is TRBJ2-2; maybe TRBD1 (6 bases). CDR1 and CDR2 from the germline V gene are SQVTM and ANQGSEA. V dropped 7 bases and J dropped 4 bases, with 16 bases sitting between them. The CDR3 consists of 14 residues. CDR3 in DNA: TGCAGCGCCTCCCGGGACAAGGGCACCGGGGAGCTGTTTTTT. Protein sequence: CSASRDKGTGELFF.

The chain is built from TRBV11-3 and TRBJ2-7; 10 bases are a match to TRBD2. V dropped 2 bases and J dropped 2; count of bases not matched to a gene: 0. Germline CDR1 reads SGHNT; CDR2 reads YENEEA. There are 14 residues in the CDR3. CDR3 in amino acids: CASSLLAGAYEQYF. The CDR3 coding sequence is TGTGCCAGCAGCTTACTAGCGGGGGCCTACGAGCAGTACTTC.

The chain uses TRBV28 and TRBJ2-7, with 9 bases lining up with TRBD1. V gave up 10 bases and J gave up 1 base; unmatched junction bases: 5. The CDR3 totals 13 residues. Germline V CDR1 and CDR2: MDHEN, SYDVKM. The CDR3 here is CATRTGASYEQYF. As DNA, the CDR3 is TGTGCCACTCGGACAGGGGCTTCCTACGAGCAGTACTTC.

The chain combines TRBV6-6 with TRBJ1-4; 8 nucleotides agree with TRBD1. Germline CDR1 MNHNY, CDR2 SVGAGI (reference sequence). This CDR3 has 15 residues. Trimming at V came to 5 bases and at J to 8 bases, leaving 10 bases not matched to a gene. CDR3 in DNA: TGTGCCAGCAGTACGGGACAGGAAATTTGGGAAAAACTGTTTTTT. Amino acids: CASSTGQEIWEKLFF.

The chain links TRBV4-1 to TRBJ1-2; D ambiguous. The CDR3 totals 14 residues. Germline V gene sequence: CDR1 MGHRA, CDR2 YSYEKL. Trimming removed 2 bases at V and 0 bases at J, with 7 bases between. The CDR3 sequence: CASSQPAANYGYTF. The CDR3 nucleotides are TGCGCCAGCAGCCAACCGGCGGCTAACTATGGCTACACCTTC.

This clone appeared once. The chain carries TRBV13 and TRBJ2-5; TRBD2 is a possible D gene (6 bases). V gave up 5 bases and J gave up 5 bases, with 12 bases separating them. Germline V lookup: CDR1 PRHDT, CDR2 FYEKMQ (reference sequence). The length of the CDR3 is 13 residues. CDR3 protein: CASSLVGGETQYF. CDR3 nucleotide sequence: TGTGCCAGCAGCCTAGTGGGGGGTGAGACCCAGTACTTC.

The chain uses TRBV6-5 and TRBJ2-5; D is ambiguous. V shed 0 bases and J shed 2 bases, with 10 bases lying between them. The CDR3 is made up of 15 amino acids. Per the germline V gene, CDR1 is MNHEY and CDR2 is SVGAGI. The CDR3 bases are TGTGCCAGCAGTTACTCGACTCAGATACAAGAGACCCAGTACTTC. Translating it yields CASSYSTQIQETQYF.

Here the CDR3 DNA reads TGTGCCAGCAGCCTGACAGGACTAGCGGGAGATAGACAGTTCTTC. Translation gives CASSLTGLAGDRQFF. V gene TRBV7-3 combines with J gene TRBJ2-1; 13 positions agree with TRBD2. The J segment lost 13 bases and the V segment lost 5 bases, leaving 11 bases of the junction unmatched. The CDR3 is 15 amino acids. Germline CDR1 SGHTA, CDR2 FQGTGA.

CDR3 in amino acids: CASRVRSLAIPRSYNEQFF. The CDR3 DNA reads as TGTGCCAGTAGGGTTAGGAGCCTAGCGATACCCCGCTCCTACAATGAGCAGTTCTTC. The rearrangement uses TRBV19 and TRBJ2-1; perhaps TRBD2 as D (6 bases). CDR3 size: 19 residues. Trimming stripped 6 bases from V and 0 bases from J, with 24 bases between. Germline CDR1 reads LNHDA; CDR2 reads SQIVND (reference sequence).

The rearrangement joins TRBV12-5 to TRBJ1-3; D is unresolved. V was clipped by 2 bases and J by 2 bases, with 19 bases between them. Germline-derived CDR1 and CDR2 are LGHNT and FRNRAP. CDR3 length: 18 amino acids. The CDR3 DNA reads TGTGCTAGTGGTTTGACCCTAACGGGTACCTGGGCTGGAAACACCATATATTTT. Protein sequence: CASGLTLTGTWAGNTIYF. The full variable domain, with the rest looked up from reference TRBV12-5 and TRBJ1-3, is DARVTQTPRHKVTEMGQEVTMRCQPILGHNTVFWYRQTMMQGLELLAYFRNRAPLDDSGMPKDRFSAEMPDATLATLKIQPSEPRDSAVYFCASGLTLTGTWAGNTIYFGEGSWLTVV.

V is TRBV10-3 and J is TRBJ1-5; D is ambiguous. Trimming took 0 bases from V and 4 from J, leaving 7 bases between them. Germline V CDR1 and CDR2: ENHRY, SYGVKD. The CDR3 is 14 amino acids. The CDR3 here is CAISESSENQPQHF. In DNA form, the CDR3 reads TGTGCCATCAGTGAGTCGTCAGAAAATCAGCCCCAGCATTTT.

V usage is TRBV7-2 and J usage is TRBJ2-1; 8 nucleotides line up with TRBD2. The CDR3 consists of 15 residues. Germline V gene data show CDR1 as SGHTA and CDR2 as FQGNSA. V was pared by 5 bases and J by 1 base, with 4 bases of the junction left unmatched. The CDR3: CASSAGGLSYNEQFF. For the CDR3, the DNA is TGTGCCAGCAGCGCGGGGGGACTTTCCTACAATGAGCAGTTCTTC.

This rearrangement joins TRBV6-6 to TRBJ2-3; 13 bases are shared with TRBD2. J lost 4 bases, V lost 5 bases, and 6 bases had no gene match. Germline-derived CDR1 and CDR2 are MNHNY and SVGAGI (reference sequence). CDR3 size: 16 residues. CDR3 in amino acids: CASSHRTSGGADTQYF. The CDR3 DNA reads as TGTGCCAGCAGTCACCGGACTAGCGGGGGCGCAGATACGCAGTATTTT.

This chain joins TRBV7-2 and TRBJ1-5; tentatively, D is TRBD1 (5 bases). The V gene's germline CDR1 is SGHTA and CDR2 FQGNSA. V lost 1 base, J lost 6 bases, and 13 bases lay in between. CDR3 length: 15 residues. The CDR3 coding sequence is TGTGCCAGCAGCTTAGTGATGGGGGGGGGTCAGCCCCAGCATTTT. This encodes CASSLVMGGGQPQHF.

The chain joins TRBV4-3 to TRBJ1-2; D gene uncertain. Between the trimmed V and J ends, which lost 4 bases and 0 bases, there was a span of 12 bases. The length of the CDR3 is 15 residues. From germline, CDR1 is LGHNA and CDR2 YSLEER. As DNA, the CDR3 is TGCGCCAGCAGCCTCTCGGTTTCAACTAACTATGGCTACACCTTC. Translated: CASSLSVSTNYGYTF.

The chain links TRBV28 to TRBJ2-2; the match to TRBD1 covers 8 bases. The junction had 7 bases not matched to a gene; V was cut back by 5 bases and J by 11 bases. Germline V gene sequence: CDR1 MDHEN, CDR2 SYDVKM. The CDR3 has 13 amino acids. The CDR3 region is CASSIGTGAELFF. The CDR3 region has the DNA TGTGCCAGCAGTATAGGGACAGGTGCCGAGCTGTTTTTT. Variable domain in full (rest from reference TRBV28 and TRBJ2-2): DVKVTQSSRYLVKRTGEKVFLECVQDMDHENMFWYRQDPGLGLRLIYFSYDVKMKEKGDIPEGYSVSREKKERFSLILESASTNQTSMYLCASSIGTGAELFFGEGSRLTVL.